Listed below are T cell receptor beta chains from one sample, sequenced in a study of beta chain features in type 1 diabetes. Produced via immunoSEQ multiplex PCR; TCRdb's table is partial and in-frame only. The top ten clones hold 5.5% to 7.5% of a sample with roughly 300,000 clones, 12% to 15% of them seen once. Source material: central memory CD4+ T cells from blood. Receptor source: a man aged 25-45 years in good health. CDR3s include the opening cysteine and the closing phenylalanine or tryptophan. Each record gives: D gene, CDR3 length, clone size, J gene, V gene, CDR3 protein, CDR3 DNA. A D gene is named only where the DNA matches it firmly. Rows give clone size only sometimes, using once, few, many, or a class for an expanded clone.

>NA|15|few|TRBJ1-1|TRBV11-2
CASRSEGVTNTEAFF
TGTGCCAGCAGATCAGAGGGGGTTACGAACACTGAAGCTTTCTTT
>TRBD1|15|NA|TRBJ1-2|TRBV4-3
CASSHDRGRNYGYTF
TGCGCCAGCAGCCACGACAGGGGTCGGAACTATGGCTACACCTTC
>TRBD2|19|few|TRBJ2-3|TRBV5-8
CASSFLGYSGGAGEDTQYF
TGTGCCAGCAGCTTCCTGGGTTATAGCGGGGGGGCAGGGGAAGATACGCAGTATTTT
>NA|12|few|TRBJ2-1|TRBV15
CATSRVYNEQFF
TGTGCCACCAGCAGAGTTTACAATGAGCAGTTCTTC
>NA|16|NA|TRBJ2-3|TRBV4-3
CASSQDRVGATDTQYF
TGCGCCAGCAGCCAAGATCGGGTGGGAGCCACAGATACGCAGTATTTT
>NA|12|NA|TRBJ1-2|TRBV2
CASSRELAGYTF
TGTGCCAGCAGCCGGGAGTTAGCTGGCTACACCTTC
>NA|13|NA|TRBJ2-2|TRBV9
CASSPYRTGELFF
TGTGCCAGCAGCCCATACAGGACCGGGGAGCTGTTTTTT
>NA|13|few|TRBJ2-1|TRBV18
CASSSQTYNEQFF
TGTGCCAGCTCATCCCAGACATACAATGAGCAGTTCTTC
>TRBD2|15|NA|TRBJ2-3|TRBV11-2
CASSPRTSGTDTQYF
TGTGCCAGCAGCCCCCGGACTAGCGGCACAGATACGCAGTATTTT
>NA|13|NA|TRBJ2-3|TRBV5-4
CASSSDPRDTQYF
TGTGCCAGCAGCTCGGACCCAAGGGATACGCAGTATTTT
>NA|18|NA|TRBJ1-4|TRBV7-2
CASSTYGRGRATNEKLFF
TGTGCCAGCAGCACCTATGGCAGGGGTAGAGCAACTAATGAAAAACTGTTTTTT
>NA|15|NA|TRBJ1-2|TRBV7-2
CASSLELSGQYGYTF
TGTGCCAGCAGCTTAGAGCTCAGTGGCCAGTATGGCTACACCTTC
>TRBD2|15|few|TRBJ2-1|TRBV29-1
CSVGRTSGGWNEQFF
TGCAGCGTGGGGCGGACTAGCGGGGGTTGGAATGAGCAGTTCTTC
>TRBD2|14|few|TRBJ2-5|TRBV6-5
CASSRWGGQETQYF
TGTGCCAGCAGTAGATGGGGGGGCCAAGAGACCCAGTACTTC
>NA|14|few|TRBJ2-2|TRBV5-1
CASTGRTNTGELFF
TGCGCCAGCACGGGGCGGACGAACACCGGGGAGCTGTTTTTT
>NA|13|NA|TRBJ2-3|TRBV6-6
CASSYPRAGTQYF
TGTGCCAGCAGTTACCCCAGGGCAGGAACGCAGTATTTT
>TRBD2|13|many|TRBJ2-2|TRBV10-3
CAIQSAGAGELFF
TGTGCCATCCAATCAGCGGGAGCCGGGGAGCTGTTTTTT
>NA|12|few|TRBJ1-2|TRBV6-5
CASRQGQSGYTF
TGTGCCAGCAGACAGGGCCAAAGTGGCTACACCTTC
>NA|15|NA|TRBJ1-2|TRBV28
CASSFQTPEGYGYTF
TGTGCCAGCAGTTTCCAAACACCAGAGGGGTATGGCTACACCTTC
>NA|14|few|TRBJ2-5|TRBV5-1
CASSRTANQETQYF
TGCGCCAGCAGCCGAACTGCAAACCAAGAGACCCAGTACTTC
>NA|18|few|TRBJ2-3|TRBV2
CASSVRDGRLYTTDTQYF
TGTGCCAGCAGTGTCCGTGACGGGCGCCTTTATACCACAGATACGCAGTATTTT
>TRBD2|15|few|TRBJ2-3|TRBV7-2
CASSSSGGSTDTQYF
TGTGCCAGCAGTTCTAGCGGGGGATCCACAGATACGCAGTATTTT
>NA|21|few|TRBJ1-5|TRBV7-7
CASSLAFGTGGSGSGNQPQHF
TGTGCCAGCAGCTTAGCGTTCGGAACAGGAGGATCGGGATCTGGGAATCAGCCCCAGCATTTT
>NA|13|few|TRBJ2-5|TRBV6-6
CASMPGARETQYF
TGTGCCAGCATGCCGGGGGCGAGAGAGACCCAGTACTTC
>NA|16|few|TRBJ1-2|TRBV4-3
CASSQSARAGGDGYTF
TGCGCCAGCAGCCAATCCGCCCGGGCGGGTGGGGATGGCTACACCTTC
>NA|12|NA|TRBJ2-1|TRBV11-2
CASSLDRTEQFF
TGTGCCAGCAGCTTAGATCGAACGGAGCAGTTCTTC
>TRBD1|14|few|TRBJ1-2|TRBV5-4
CASSTGQGARGYTF
TGTGCCAGCAGCACCGGACAGGGGGCCCGTGGCTACACCTTC
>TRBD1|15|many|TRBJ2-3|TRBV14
CASSQDRADRTTQYF
TGTGCCAGCAGCCAAGACCGCGCGGACAGGACAACGCAGTATTTT
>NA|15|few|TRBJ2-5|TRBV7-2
CASSLGGPVQETQYF
TGTGCCAGCAGCTTAGGGGGACCGGTCCAAGAGACCCAGTACTTC
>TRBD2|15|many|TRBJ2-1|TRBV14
CASSLAGLLYNEQFF
TGTGCCAGCAGCCTAGCGGGTCTACTCTACAATGAGCAGTTCTTC